Sequencing of this T cell receptor (beta chain) was carried out in a study of breast tumors, draining lymph nodes, adjacent tissues. Overall study results and limits: Tumor repertoires ranked between lymph nodes and nontumor tissue in diversity, with V and J gene preferences. Data only fit, rather than demonstrated, lymph node origin of most tumor T cells. Most tumor T cells seemingly derive from lymph node, then expand in tumor. Tumor and nontumor repertoires were significantly more similar in luminal-like than in basal-like breast cancer.

TCRdb recomputed calls from the multiplex PCR reads with MiXCR, one row per CDR3 protein. This sample yields tens of thousands of distinct CDR3 sequences, of which about 21% are seen a single time; approximately 8.1% belongs to the top ten. On this clonotype itself: Its antigen is as yet unknown.

The sequenced sample was breast tumor tissue. The TCR was taken from a female donor with breast cancer. Some clones in this sample may be carry-over from other donors' samples.

Here the CDR3 reads CSARPPGRGAKLFF. For the CDR3, the DNA is TGCAGTGCTCGTCCCCCGGGCAGGGGGGCAAAACTGTTTTTT. The chain joins TRBV20-1 to TRBJ1-4, with 7 bases lining up with TRBD1. Germline V gene lookup returns CDR1 DFQATT and CDR2 SNEGSKA (reference sequence). With V trimmed by 5 bases and J by 10 bases, 13 bases remained unmatched. This CDR3 has 14 residues.